This T cell receptor beta chain was documented in a study of tumor-infiltrating lymphocytes in primary liver carcinoma. Study in general: Primary liver carcinoma in the patients was surgically resected. Ranging in age from 30 to 69 years, the patients were men and women. Samples returned roughly 3.5 to 7.5 million productive TCRbeta reads, a yield that was similar across tissue types.

TCR beta cDNA was made from 450 to 550 ng total RNA with a constant-region primer. Slightly modified ARM-PCR with three nested multiplex PCR rounds yielded TCR beta libraries. Primers for the first two PCR rounds were TRBV1-TRBV30 forward primers and a C-beta reverse primer (about 11 cycles per round). TCRdb used MiXCR to reprocess the multiplex PCR reads, holding one entry per CDR3 protein. The repertoire holds 300,000 to 350,000 distinct CDR3 sequences, with 65% as singletons. Remarks on this clonotype: Its matching antigen is unknown. One junction end does not reproduce the germline sequence, and a read error may be involved.

Germline CDR1 and CDR2: MGHRA and YSYEKL. The CDR3 has 15 amino acids. Overall study results and limits: A significantly higher top-250-clone fraction was found in tumors than in blood (p = 0.039).

The source of the blood RNA was unsorted whole blood, and germline DNA was extracted as well. This TCR was recovered from a man in his forties with primary liver carcinoma and hepatitis B virus infection. The sequencing sample was made of peripheral blood. V is TRBV4-1 and J is TRBJ2-5; tentatively, D is TRBD1 or TRBD2 (5 bases each). CDR3 residues: CASSQDGDLREIQYF. Written as DNA, the CDR3 is TGCGCCAGCAGCCAAGATGGGGACCTGAGGGAGATCCAGTACTTC.